The subject of this entry is one T cell receptor beta chain. Its antigen is not known. This sample was taken from a study of T cell responses to AZD1222 COVID-19 vaccine. Overall study findings and caveats: Donors in the cohort were predominantly white British and more often female, and clonal diversity was possibly underestimated. In all cases, repertoires were sampled only after the peak T cell response. Rises in breadth and depth of Spike-specific TCRs came after two AZD1222 doses.

Germline values: CDR1 SEHNR, CDR2 FQNEAQ (reference sequence). This CDR3 has 16 residues. V lost 2 bases and J lost 4; bases outside the gene matches: 7. Profiled with immunoSEQ multiplex PCR; TCRdb holds only in-frame clones, not every one. The table has 95,000 to 150,000 clones, more than 80% seen once. The chain links TRBV7-9 to TRBJ2-7, with TRBD2 matching over 11 bases. This specimen was peripheral blood, taken on day 0 of AZD1222 vaccination. This clonotype was sampled from an adult in good health. For the CDR3, the DNA is TGTGCCAGCAGCTTACTGGCTAGCGGGAGGTTGTACGAGCAGTACTTC. Its translation: CASSLLASGRLYEQYF.